The rows below give T cell receptor beta chains drawn from one sample of a study of blood T cell repertoires in COVID-19. Profiled with immunoSEQ multiplex PCR; TCRdb holds only in-frame clones, not every one. The sample holds 150,000 to 200,000 clones, 90% seen once. What was sequenced was peripheral blood. Every receptor here comes from a man aged 45-65 years with acute or convalescent COVID-19. The CDR3 runs from the conserved cysteine through the conserved F or W. The order of the fields is clone size, J gene, CDR3 length, V gene, D gene, CDR3 DNA, CDR3 protein. The D gene is left open where the match is weak. For some rows the clone size is stated as once, few or many, or as a class when expanded; others skip it.

>NA|TRBJ2-5|16|TRBV5-1|NA
TGCGCCAGCAGCTACCGGGGTCAGGGGATCCAAGAGACCCAGTACTTC
CASSYRGQGIQETQYF
>NA|TRBJ1-1|14|TRBV5-5|TRBD1
TGTGCCAGCAGCGGACAGGGCGATGGCACTGAAGCTTTCTTT
CASSGQGDGTEAFF
>NA|TRBJ1-5|15|TRBV4-3|TRBD1
TGCGCCAGCAGCCAAGACACAGGGGGCAATCAGCCCCAGCATTTT
CASSQDTGGNQPQHF
>NA|TRBJ2-3|15|TRBV9|NA
TGTGCCAGCAGCCCCCGGAGAGACGACACAGATACGCAGTATTTT
CASSPRRDDTDTQYF
>NA|TRBJ1-4|14|TRBV6-6|NA
TGTGCCAGCAGAACGCAGGGGAAGAATGAAAAACTGTTTTTT
CASRTQGKNEKLFF
>NA|TRBJ1-6|14|TRBV27|NA
TGTGCCAGCAGTGACTTTGGCCGGGGATCACCCCTCCACTTT
CASSDFGRGSPLHF
>NA|TRBJ2-3|15|TRBV9|TRBD1
TGTGCCAGCGGGGGGTACAGGGGGCCCACAGATACGCAGTATTTT
CASGGYRGPTDTQYF
>few|TRBJ1-1|14|TRBV10-3|NA
TGTGCCATCAGTGTAAGGCAGGGGAACACTGAAGCTTTCTTT
CAISVRQGNTEAFF
>NA|TRBJ1-1|15|TRBV27|TRBD1
TGTGCCAGCAGTTTTCGCGAACAGGGGGGGACTGAAGCTTTCTTT
CASSFREQGGTEAFF
>many|TRBJ2-2|19|TRBV30|TRBD2
TGTGCCTGGAGTGTATTAGTCTCGCGGGAGGGCCGAAGGATCGGGGAGCTGTTTTTT
CAWSVLVSREGRRIGELFF
>NA|TRBJ2-3|17|TRBV9|TRBD2
TGTGCCAGCAGCGTATTTTGGCTAGCGGGGGGAATAGATACGCAGTATTTT
CASSVFWLAGGIDTQYF
>once|TRBJ1-1|15|TRBV6-1|NA
TGTGCCAGCAGTGAACAGGACCTGGGGGGCACTGAAGCTTTCTTT
CASSEQDLGGTEAFF